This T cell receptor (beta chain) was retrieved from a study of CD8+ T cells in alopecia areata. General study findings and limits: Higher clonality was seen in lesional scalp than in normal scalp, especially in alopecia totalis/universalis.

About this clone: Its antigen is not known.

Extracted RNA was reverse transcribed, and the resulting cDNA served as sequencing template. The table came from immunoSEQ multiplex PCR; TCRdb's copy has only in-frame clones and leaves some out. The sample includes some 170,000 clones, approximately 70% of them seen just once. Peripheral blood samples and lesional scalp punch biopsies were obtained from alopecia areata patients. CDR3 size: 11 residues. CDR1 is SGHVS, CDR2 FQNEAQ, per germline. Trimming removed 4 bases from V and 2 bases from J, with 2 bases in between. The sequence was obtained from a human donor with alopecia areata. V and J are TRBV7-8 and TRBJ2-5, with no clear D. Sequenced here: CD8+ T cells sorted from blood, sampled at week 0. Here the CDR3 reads CASSYQETQYF. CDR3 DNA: TGTGCCAGCAGCTATCAAGAGACCCAGTACTTC. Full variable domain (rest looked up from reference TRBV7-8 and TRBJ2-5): GAGVSQSPRYKVAKRGQDVALRCDPISGHVSLFWYQQALGQGPEFLTYFQNEAQLDKSGLPSDRFFAERPEGSVSTLKIQRTQQEDSAVYLCASSYQETQYFGPGTRLLVL.